The 30 T cell receptor beta chains reported below all come from one sample, sequenced in a study of cytomegalovirus exposure and HLA in healthy donors (dated 2017 in TCRdb). Preparation of the library involved the immunoSEQ multiplex PCR assay. For the multiplex PCR, a mixture combining 60 forward primers for TCR Vbeta segments and 13 reverse primers for TCR Jbeta segments was used. TCRdb provides this immuneACCESS table in a form limited to in-frame rearrangements. Some clones are lacking; in checked studies, under half of them reflect an unresolved V gene, and why the rest are absent is not known. The sample profile shows more than 150,000 clones; roughly four fifths of them were found once. The ten largest clones capture roughly 0.8% of the sample. Sequencing was carried out using PBMCs. The origin of the receptors is a woman between 18 and 29 years old in good health and CMV-seronegative.

This rearrangement joins TRBV6-1 to TRBJ2-3, with 14 bases lining up with TRBD2. CDR3 length equals 17 residues. Trimming cost V 4 bases and J 2 bases; bases outside gene matches: 5. The germline V gene has CDR1 MNHNS and CDR2 SASEGT. The CDR3 protein is CASSARTSGRLTDTQYF. DNA of the CDR3: TGTGCCAGCAGTGCCCGGACTAGCGGGAGGCTCACAGATACGCAGTATTTT.

The V and J genes are TRBV30 and TRBJ1-5, with no clear D. CDR1 is GTSNPN, CDR2 SVGIG, per germline (reference sequence). Trimming removed 0 bases at V and 5 bases at J, with 8 bases between. This CDR3 is 13 amino acids long. CDR3 residues: CAWSVVADQPQHF. The CDR3 DNA reads TGTGCCTGGAGTGTAGTTGCGGATCAGCCCCAGCATTTT.

The gene calls are TRBV18 and TRBJ1-5; D is unresolved. Germline values: CDR1 KGHSH, CDR2 LQKENI. Trimming shortened V by 0 bases and J by 0 bases, and 12 bases separated the two germline ends. This CDR3 has 17 residues. CDR3 region: CASSPPGGSYSNQPQHF. The CDR3 DNA follows: TGTGCCAGCTCACCACCCGGCGGGTCGTATAGCAATCAGCCCCAGCATTTT. Full variable domain (remainder filled in from reference TRBV18 and TRBJ1-5): NAGVMQNPRHLVRRRGQEARLRCSPMKGHSHVYWYRQLPEEGLKFMVYLQKENIIDESGMPKERFSAEFPKEGPSILRIQQVVRGDSAAYFCASSPPGGSYSNQPQHFGDGTRLSIL.

The J gene is TRBJ1-1, the V gene TRBV7-9; 7 nucleotides match TRBD1. Germline CDR1 reads SEHNR; CDR2 reads FQNEAQ (reference sequence). This CDR3 has 13 residues. Germline trimming cut 5 bases from V and 3 bases from J; bases unmatched to any gene: 3. The CDR3 region has the DNA TGTGCCAGCAGCGAGACAGGGTACACTGAAGCTTTCTTT. This encodes CASSETGYTEAFF.

The V and J genes are TRBV7-2 and TRBJ2-3; D is possibly TRBD1 (6 bases). Trimming took 3 bases from V and 0 from J, leaving 7 bases between them. The CDR3 loop spans 14 amino acids. Looked up from germline, CDR1 is SGHTA and CDR2 is FQGNSA. The CDR3 region has the DNA TGTGCCAGCAGCTTGGGACAAAGCACAGATACGCAGTATTTT. Translation: CASSLGQSTDTQYF.

The gene calls are TRBV19 and TRBJ2-1; TRBD1 matches at 7 bases. The V gene end was trimmed by 5 bases and the J gene end by 2 bases; junction bases not matched to a gene: 6. The CDR3 is made up of 15 amino acids. In germline, CDR1 is LNHDA, CDR2 SQIVND (reference sequence). The CDR3 sequence: CASSATGAPYNEQFF. In DNA form, the CDR3 reads TGTGCCAGTAGTGCAACAGGGGCCCCCTACAATGAGCAGTTCTTC.

This chain links TRBV5-4 with TRBJ2-2; TRBD2 aligns across 9 bases. The CDR3 consists of 17 residues. Per germline, CDR1 SGHNT and CDR2 YYREEE (reference sequence). The trim removed 1 base at V and 0 bases at J, leaving 4 bases unmatched. This chain's CDR3 is CASSLTLAGSNTGELFF. In DNA form, the CDR3 reads TGTGCCAGCAGCTTGACCCTAGCGGGGTCGAACACCGGGGAGCTGTTTTTT.

J is TRBJ1-5 and V is TRBV19, with D unclear. CDR3 length: 12 residues. V was shortened by 6 bases and J by 4 bases, with 7 bases between the two germline ends. The germline gives CDR1 LNHDA, CDR2 SQIVND (reference sequence). CDR3 in DNA: TGTGCCAGTAGGGCAGTTAATCAGCCCCAGCATTTT. Its protein is CASRAVNQPQHF.

This CDR3 is CASSQALASTDTQYF. CDR3 nucleotide sequence: TGTGCCAGCAGCCAAGCGTTAGCTAGCACAGATACGCAGTATTTT. This chain uses TRBV14 with TRBJ2-3, with D uncertain. V shed 1 base and J shed 0 bases, with 8 bases lying between them. Looked up from germline, CDR1 is SGHDN and CDR2 is FVKESK. This CDR3 comprises 15 residues.

The chain is built from TRBV7-2 and TRBJ2-7; the D is unclear. This CDR3 has 13 amino acids. V shed 8 bases and J shed 0 bases, with 11 bases lying between them. CDR1 is SGHTA and CDR2 is FQGNSA in the germline V gene. CDR3 DNA: TGTGCCAGCTCAAATGGCCTCTCCTACGAGCAGTACTTC. Encoded protein: CASSNGLSYEQYF.

The chain joins TRBV13 to TRBJ1-1; 10 bases align to TRBD1. The CDR3 extends over 14 amino acids. Trimming removed 6 bases from V and 0 bases from J; junction bases left unmatched: 1. Germline V gene lookup returns CDR1 PRHDT and CDR2 FYEKMQ (reference sequence). CDR3 loop: CASRGTGVNTEAFF. CDR3 nucleotides: TGTGCCAGCAGGGGGACAGGGGTGAACACTGAAGCTTTCTTT. The full variable domain, completed using reference TRBV13 and TRBJ1-1, is AAGVIQSPRHLIKEKRETATLKCYPIPRHDTVYWYQQGPGQDPQFLISFYEKMQSDKGSIPDRFSAQQFSDYHSELNMSSLELGDSALYFCASRGTGVNTEAFFGQGTRLTVV.

This clone was detected only a few times. The rearrangement joins TRBV18 to TRBJ1-5, with 7 bases aligning to TRBD1. The CDR3 runs 16 residues. Trimming cost V 1 base and J 4 bases; bases outside gene matches: 7. Germline CDR1 and CDR2: KGHSH and LQKENI. The CDR3 protein is CASSPRQGDTNQPQHF. DNA for the CDR3: TGTGCCAGCTCACCACGACAGGGCGATACAAATCAGCCCCAGCATTTT.

This clone has more than one count but fewer than ten. The rearrangement uses TRBV6-5 and TRBJ1-1; 11 nucleotides match TRBD1. The CDR3 is 15 residues long. Germline V gene data show CDR1 as MNHEY and CDR2 as SVGAGI. Trimming took 0 bases from V and 8 from J; bases not matched to a gene: 5. The CDR3 loop reads CASSYSPRTGGEAFF. The CDR3 DNA reads TGTGCCAGCAGTTACTCCCCCAGGACAGGGGGCGAAGCTTTCTTT.

The chain employs TRBV10-3 and TRBJ1-3, with 7 bases aligning to TRBD1. The V and J ends lost 10 bases and 0 bases, in that order; junction bases with no gene match: 9. This CDR3 has 15 amino acids. Germline CDR1 and CDR2: ENHRY and SYGVKD. The CDR3 nucleotides read TGTGCCACCCAGGACAGGACACGCTCTGGAAACACCATATATTTT. This gives the protein CATQDRTRSGNTIYF.

This chain connects TRBV5-1 to TRBJ2-3, with 13 positions matching TRBD2. From germline, CDR1 is SGHRS and CDR2 YFSETQ. The ends lost 0 bases at V and 5 bases at J; junction bases unmatched: 12. The CDR3 has 19 residues. CDR3 DNA: TGCGCCAGCAGCTTGGACAGATGGACTAGCGGGGGTTCGGAAGATACGCAGTATTTT. It is translated as CASSLDRWTSGGSEDTQYF.

In regard to this clone: The identical CDR3 is also encoded by other nucleotide sequences in the sample. This chain joins TRBV6-5 and TRBJ2-7; D is perhaps TRBD1 (5 bases). V was cut by 2 bases and J by 3 bases, with 11 bases left in between. CDR3 length: 14 amino acids. Germline-derived CDR1 and CDR2 are MNHEY and SVGAGI. CDR3 sequence: CASSYGDSSYEQYF. CDR3 in DNA: TGTGCCAGCAGTTACGGCGACAGCAGCTACGAGCAGTACTTC.

The chain has TRBV19 and TRBJ2-1; 11 positions match TRBD2. The CDR3 covers 15 residues. The trim removed 6 bases at V and 5 bases at J, leaving 6 bases unmatched. CDR1 and CDR2 (germline): LNHDA, SQIVND (reference sequence). CDR3 DNA: TGTGCCAGTAGCCCTAGCGGGGGGCCCCACAATGAGCAGTTCTTC. It specifies CASSPSGGPHNEQFF.

This clone was observed a few times. The chain links TRBV5-1 to TRBJ2-7; 9 nucleotides line up with TRBD1. CDR1 is SGHRS, CDR2 YFSETQ, per germline. The CDR3 is made up of 16 amino acids. V shed 4 bases and J 2 bases; nucleotides not matched to a gene: 10. Here the CDR3 reads CASSRQRTGAAYEQYF. The CDR3 DNA follows: TGCGCCAGCAGCCGACAGCGGACAGGGGCAGCCTACGAGCAGTACTTC.

The sample holds one count of this clone. The chain is built from TRBV27 and TRBJ2-7; the match to TRBD1 covers 9 bases. This CDR3 spans 13 amino acids. Germline V CDR1 and CDR2: MNHEY, SMNVEV (reference sequence). After removal of 8 bases from V and 2 bases from J, the junction contained 4 bases not matched to a gene. DNA for the CDR3: TGTGCCAGCCGCCGACAGGGGGCCTACGAGCAGTACTTC. It codes for CASRRQGAYEQYF.

This rearrangement joins TRBV27 to TRBJ1-1; D perhaps matches TRBD1 (6 bases). The CDR3 covers 13 residues. CDR1 and CDR2 (germline): MNHEY, SMNVEV (reference sequence). The V and J ends lost 4 bases and 3 bases respectively, with 9 bases between them. DNA of the CDR3: TGTGCCAGCAGTTGGGACATCTACACTGAAGCTTTCTTT. Protein product: CASSWDIYTEAFF.

The V call is TRBV27, the J call TRBJ1-1, with 7 bases fitting TRBD1. The V gene end was trimmed by 5 bases and the J gene end by 0 bases; junction bases not matched to a gene: 6. Germline V gene lookup returns CDR1 MNHEY and CDR2 SMNVEV (reference sequence). The CDR3 loop spans 15 amino acids. CDR3 amino acids: CASSARQGMNTEAFF. The CDR3 DNA sequence: TGTGCCAGCAGTGCCAGACAGGGAATGAACACTGAAGCTTTCTTT.

J is TRBJ2-7 and V is TRBV6-5, with a weak D call TRBD1 (5 bases). Trimming pared 4 bases from V and 1 base from J, leaving 11 bases between. Germline V gene lookup returns CDR1 MNHEY and CDR2 SVGAGI. The CDR3 runs 14 residues. For the CDR3, the DNA is TGTGCCAGCAGTTCCCCAGGGAAATCCTACGAGCAGTACTTC. Its protein is CASSSPGKSYEQYF.

This chain joins TRBV7-2 and TRBJ2-7; 7 bases fit TRBD2. The CDR3 loop spans 13 amino acids. After removal of 4 bases from V and 2 bases from J, the junction contained 2 bases not matched to a gene. CDR1 is SGHTA, CDR2 FQGNSA, per germline. The CDR3, as DNA: TGTGCCAGCAGCTACACTAGCGCCTACGAGCAGTACTTC. It codes for CASSYTSAYEQYF.

CDR3 coding DNA: TGTGCCAGCAGCTCCTCCGCCGGGACAGTCAATCAGCCCCAGCATTTT. It translates to CASSSSAGTVNQPQHF. This rearrangement joins TRBV7-9 to TRBJ1-5; 7 nucleotides agree with TRBD1. The CDR3 contains 16 residues. CDR1 is SEHNR, CDR2 FQNEAQ, per germline (reference sequence). J was trimmed by 3 bases and V by 4 bases; bases with no gene match: 9.

This sequence joins TRBV4-2 and TRBJ1-5, with a possible D match to TRBD1 (5 bases). Germline CDR1 reads LGHNA; CDR2 reads YNFKEQ. The CDR3 length is 20 residues. V lost 0 bases and J 4 bases, leaving 25 bases between the germline ends. CDR3 coding DNA: TGTGCCAGCAGCCAAGATTTGATCAGTCCCTCAGGGCCAAGGAATCAGCCCCAGCATTTT. Translation: CASSQDLISPSGPRNQPQHF.

This clone was recorded only once. The chain combines TRBV5-1 with TRBJ2-2; D gene unclear. There are 14 residues in the CDR3. CDR1 and CDR2 from the germline V gene are SGHRS and YFSETQ. Trimming took 5 bases from V and 2 from J, leaving 10 bases between them. The chain's CDR3 is CASRPGVNTGELFF. In DNA form, the CDR3 reads TGCGCCAGCAGACCTGGAGTCAACACCGGGGAGCTGTTTTTT.

The V and J genes are TRBV30 and TRBJ1-6, with TRBD1 matching over 7 bases. Trimming removed 4 bases from V and 9 bases from J; junction bases left unmatched: 6. CDR1 GTSNPN and CDR2 SVGIG come from the germline V gene (reference sequence). The CDR3 extends over 13 amino acids. Here the CDR3 DNA reads TGTGCCTGGAAGGGACAGCTGGGTTCACCCCTCCACTTT. This translates into CAWKGQLGSPLHF. The full variable domain, with the rest looked up from reference TRBV30 and TRBJ1-6, is SQTIHQWPATLVQPVGSPLSLECTVEGTSNPNLYWYRQAAGRGLQLLFYSVGIGQISSEVPQNLSASRPQDRQFILSSKKLLLSDSGFYLCAWKGQLGSPLHFGNGTRLTVT.

The chain uses TRBV11-2 and TRBJ1-2, with D perhaps TRBD1 (5 bases). Trimming took 1 base from V and 8 from J, leaving 8 bases between them. Germline assignment: CDR1 SGHAT and CDR2 FQNNGV. The CDR3 contains 12 residues. CDR3 bases: TGTGCCAGCAGCTTAGCAGGACACGGCTACACCTTC. Amino acids: CASSLAGHGYTF.

V usage is TRBV19 and J usage is TRBJ2-2; weak D call: TRBD2 (6 bases). The CDR3 consists of 15 residues. Germline V CDR1 and CDR2: LNHDA, SQIVND (reference sequence). V gave up 3 bases and J gave up 4 bases, with 12 bases separating them. CDR3 loop: CASSISGSVTGELFF. The CDR3 DNA is TGTGCCAGTAGTATCTCCGGGAGTGTCACCGGGGAGCTGTTTTTT.

The chain uses TRBV5-4 and TRBJ1-3, with D uncertain. Germline values: CDR1 SGHNT, CDR2 YYREEE (reference sequence). This CDR3 has 14 amino acids. Trimming took off 1 base at V and 2 bases at J, with 7 bases between the two ends. The CDR3 loop is CASSLPETGNTIYF. For the CDR3, the DNA is TGTGCCAGCAGCTTGCCCGAGACTGGAAACACCATATATTTT.